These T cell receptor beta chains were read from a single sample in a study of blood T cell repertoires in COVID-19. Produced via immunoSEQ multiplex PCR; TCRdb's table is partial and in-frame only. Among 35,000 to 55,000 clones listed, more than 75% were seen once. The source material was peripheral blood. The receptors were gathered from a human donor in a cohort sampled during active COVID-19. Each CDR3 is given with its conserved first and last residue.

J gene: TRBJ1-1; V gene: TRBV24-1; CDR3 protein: CATSELESQNTEAFF
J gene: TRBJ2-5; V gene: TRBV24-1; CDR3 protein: CATSVLQGVKETQYF
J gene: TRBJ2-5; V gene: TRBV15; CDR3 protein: CATSRDRTKRETQYF
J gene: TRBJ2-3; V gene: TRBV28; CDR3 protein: CASTPSSLNTQYF
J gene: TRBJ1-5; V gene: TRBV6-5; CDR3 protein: CASSRENNQPQHF
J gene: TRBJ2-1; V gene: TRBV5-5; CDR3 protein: CASSFGTSGRASYNEQFF
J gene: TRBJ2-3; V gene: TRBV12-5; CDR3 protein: CASGLAPGWTSSTDTQYF
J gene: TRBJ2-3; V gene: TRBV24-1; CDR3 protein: CATSDFLKTSSDTQYF
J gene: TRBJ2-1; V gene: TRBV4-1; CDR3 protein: CASSQDWAGGNEQFF
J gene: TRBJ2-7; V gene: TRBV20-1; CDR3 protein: CSARRSEGQYF
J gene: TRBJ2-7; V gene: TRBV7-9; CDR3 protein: CASSFYGTGGYEQYF
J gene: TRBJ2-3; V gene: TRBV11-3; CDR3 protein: CASSSQFGGGNSDTQYF
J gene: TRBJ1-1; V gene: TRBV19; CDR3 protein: CASIGWRGLNTEAFF
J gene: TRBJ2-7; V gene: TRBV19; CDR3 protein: CASSPHRDGYEQYF
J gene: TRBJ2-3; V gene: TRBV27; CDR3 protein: CASSPGLAGIGTDTQYF
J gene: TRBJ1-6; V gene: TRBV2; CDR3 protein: CASRGQGLYNSPLHF
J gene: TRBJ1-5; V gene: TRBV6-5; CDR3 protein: CASSADRGSNQPQHF
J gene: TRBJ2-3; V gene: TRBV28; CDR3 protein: CATRGMAGVTDTQYF
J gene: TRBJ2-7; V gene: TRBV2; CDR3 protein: CASTNMGPGGEQYF
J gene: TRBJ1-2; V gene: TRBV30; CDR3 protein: CAWSDIITSRGYGYTF
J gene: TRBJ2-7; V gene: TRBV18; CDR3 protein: CASSPRAGTGAEQYF
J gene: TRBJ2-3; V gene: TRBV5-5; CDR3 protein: CASTDRGLTDTQYF